This T cell receptor beta chain is drawn from a study of blood T cell repertoires in COVID-19. Across the whole study: Sites in the United States, Italy and Spain provided acute and convalescent COVID-19 samples. PBMCs, B-cell-depleted T cells, or T cells provided the cDNA or gDNA that made up the material.

This table comes from immunoSEQ multiplex PCR, and its TCRdb copy is limited to in-frame clones, with some not included. The data contain around 100,000 clones, around 90% of them singletons. CDR1 and CDR2 (germline): LGHDT, YNNKEL (reference sequence). After removal of 0 bases from V and 2 bases from J, the junction contained 3 bases not matched to a gene. The CDR3 totals 16 residues. Sequenced input: peripheral blood. The chain carries TRBV3-1 (or the pseudogene TRBV3-2) and TRBJ2-7, with 11 positions matching TRBD2. The TCR sequence derives from a human donor in a cohort sampled during active COVID-19. The CDR3 coding sequence is TGTGCCAGCAGCCAAGATAGTAGCGGGGGGGCCTACGAGCAGTACTTC. Translating it yields CASSQDSSGGAYEQYF.